The rows below give T cell receptor beta chains drawn from one sample of a study of blood T cell repertoires in COVID-19. Only in-frame clones appear in the TCRdb table, and some are missing; sequencing was by immunoSEQ multiplex PCR. The table includes roughly 520,000 clones, more than 75% detected once. Sequenced material: PBMCs or T cells enriched from blood (not recorded which). The receptors were gathered from a woman between 35 and 50 years old who had recovered from COVID-19. Each CDR3 is given with its conserved first and last residue. A D gene is named only where the DNA matches it firmly. Clone size appears in some rows only: once, few, many, or a class for an expanded clone.

d_gene	v_gene	abundance	j_gene	CDR3aa	CDR3nt
-	TRBV24-1	-	TRBJ1-5	CATSDPREGLGQPQHF	TGTGCCACCAGTGACCCCCGCGAGGGCTTGGGTCAGCCCCAGCATTTT
TRBD1	TRBV2	-	TRBJ1-2	CASSGTGGAFYGYTF	TGTGCCAGCAGTGGGACAGGGGGAGCCTTCTATGGCTACACCTTC
-	TRBV15	-	TRBJ1-1	CATSIVTGLNTEAFF	TGTGCCACCAGCATCGTAACAGGTTTGAACACTGAAGCTTTCTTT
-	TRBV24-1	once	TRBJ1-5	CATSDRTASGVLTQHF	TGTGCCACCAGTGACAGGACAGCTTCTGGGGTCTTGACCCAGCATTTT
-	TRBV7-2	-	TRBJ2-2	CASSLVLTGELFF	TGTGCCAGCAGCTTAGTACTAACCGGGGAGCTGTTTTTT
TRBD1	TRBV10-1	-	TRBJ1-5	CASSRPGTGGAGNQPQHF	TGCGCCAGCAGTCGTCCCGGGACAGGGGGCGCTGGCAATCAGCCCCAGCATTTT
TRBD2	TRBV5-1	-	TRBJ2-1	CASSPGASGDYNEQFF	TGCGCCAGCAGCCCGGGGGCTAGCGGGGACTACAATGAGCAGTTCTTC
TRBD2	TRBV4-1	-	TRBJ2-2	CASSAGLAGGRGELFF	TGCGCCAGCAGCGCGGGACTAGCGGGAGGGCGGGGGGAGCTGTTTTTT
-	TRBV2	-	TRBJ2-2	CASSGVAPNTGELFF	TGTGCCAGCAGTGGTGTAGCGCCGAACACCGGGGAGCTGTTTTTT
-	TRBV4-3	-	TRBJ1-2	CASSQDQGWGNYGYTF	TGCGCCAGCAGCCAAGACCAGGGTTGGGGAAACTATGGCTACACCTTC
TRBD2	TRBV5-1	-	TRBJ2-2	CASSLETSVGTGELFF	TGCGCCAGCAGCTTGGAAACTAGCGTGGGCACCGGGGAGCTGTTTTTT
-	TRBV11-2	-	TRBJ2-5	CASSLFNFASKITGETQYF	TGTGCCAGCAGCTTATTTAATTTCGCGTCAAAAATCACGGGAGAGACCCAGTACTTC
TRBD1	TRBV27	few	TRBJ1-6	CATKWTGNDSPLHF	TGTGCCACCAAATGGACAGGGAATGATTCACCCCTCCACTTT
-	TRBV25-1	few	TRBJ1-2	CASSAGGGSGYTF	TGTGCCAGCAGTGCCGGGGGGGGAAGCGGCTACACCTTC
TRBD2	TRBV5-4	-	TRBJ2-2	CASSLKRGGNTGELFF	TGTGCCAGCAGCTTGAAGCGGGGGGGGAACACCGGGGAGCTGTTTTTT
TRBD1	TRBV19	-	TRBJ1-1	CASSIRRDSEAFF	TGTGCCAGTAGTATAAGGAGGGACAGCGAAGCTTTCTTT
-	TRBV20-1	-	TRBJ1-1	CSASRGLYTEAFF	TGCAGTGCTAGTCGAGGGCTATACACTGAAGCTTTCTTT
TRBD2	TRBV7-9	-	TRBJ2-1	CASSATGTSDGEQFF	TGTGCCAGCAGCGCCACCGGGACTAGCGATGGTGAGCAGTTCTTC
TRBD1	TRBV7-2	-	TRBJ1-6	CASSRTGGQGVNSPLHF	TGTGCCAGCAGCCGCACGGGGGGACAGGGTGTTAATTCACCCCTCCACTTT
-	TRBV10-2	-	TRBJ2-1	CASRRTENNEQFF	TGCGCCAGCAGAAGGACAGAAAACAATGAGCAGTTCTTC
-	TRBV15	-	TRBJ1-4	CATSRDPRGEKLFF	TGTGCCACCAGCAGAGATCCCAGGGGAGAAAAACTGTTTTTT
TRBD2	TRBV6-5	-	TRBJ2-1	CASQPGLAGPPQFF	TGTGCCAGCCAACCGGGACTAGCGGGCCCCCCGCAGTTCTTC
TRBD2	TRBV4-1	-	TRBJ2-2	CASSQVVLAGGTGELFF	TGCGCCAGCAGCCAAGTCGTCCTAGCGGGGGGCACCGGGGAGCTGTTTTTT
-	TRBV7-8	-	TRBJ1-5	CASSLTVNQPQHF	TGTGCCAGCAGCTTGACAGTGAATCAGCCCCAGCATTTT
-	TRBV4-3	-	TRBJ2-3	CASSHQADTDTQYF	TGCGCCAGCAGCCACCAAGCGGATACAGATACGCAGTATTTT
TRBD2	TRBV13	-	TRBJ2-1	CASSSSRLAGAEQFF	TGTGCCAGCAGCTCGTCCCGACTAGCGGGAGCTGAGCAGTTCTTC
-	TRBV11-2	-	TRBJ1-2	CASSLVEQYGYTF	TGTGCCAGCAGCTTAGTGGAGCAGTATGGCTACACCTTC
TRBD1	TRBV5-8	once	TRBJ1-4	CANQDRTGHGKLFF	TGTGCCAACCAAGACAGGACAGGGCATGGAAAACTGTTTTTT
TRBD1	TRBV11-3	-	TRBJ2-7	CASSSTGDLYEQYF	TGTGCCAGCAGCTCGACAGGGGACTTATACGAGCAGTACTTC
-	TRBV24-1	-	TRBJ1-1	CATSLHPGSNTEAFF	TGTGCCACCAGCCTTCACCCAGGGTCGAACACTGAAGCTTTCTTT
-	TRBV7-9	-	TRBJ1-5	CASSLGSFDQPQHF	TGTGCCAGCAGCTTAGGTTCTTTTGATCAGCCCCAGCATTTT
-	TRBV4-1	-	TRBJ1-2	CASSQGGSYTF	TGCGCCAGCAGCCAAGGAGGGAGCTACACCTTC
-	TRBV29-1	few	TRBJ2-3	CSVGYGGSTDTQYF	TGCAGCGTTGGTTACGGGGGTAGCACAGATACGCAGTATTTT
-	TRBV5-6	-	TRBJ1-6	CASSSTPPRAGPLHF	TGTGCCAGCAGCTCAACGCCCCCTAGAGCGGGACCCCTCCACTTT
TRBD1	TRBV7-2	-	TRBJ1-5	CASSLADRGSHQPQHF	TGTGCCAGCAGCTTAGCGGACAGGGGTTCCCATCAGCCCCAGCATTTT
-	TRBV27	-	TRBJ2-1	CASMVKRVRKNEQFF	TGTGCCAGCATGGTGAAGCGGGTTCGGAAGAATGAGCAGTTCTTC
-	TRBV14	once	TRBJ2-7	CASSLLDINTYEQYF	TGTGCCAGCAGCCTGCTGGACATCAACACCTACGAGCAGTACTTC
-	TRBV6-5	-	TRBJ2-7	CASSPRYDYEQYF	TGTGCCAGCAGCCCACGGTATGATTACGAGCAGTACTTC
-	TRBV6-5	-	TRBJ2-7	CASSPLGGGEQYF	TGTGCCAGCAGTCCCCTAGGGGGGGGCGAGCAGTACTTC
-	TRBV19	-	TRBJ1-3	CASSILGRYSGNTIYF	TGTGCCAGTAGTATACTTGGCAGATACTCTGGAAACACCATATATTTT
TRBD1	TRBV20-1	-	TRBJ2-2	CSASRQGVDTGELFF	TGCAGTGCTAGTAGACAGGGTGTCGACACCGGGGAGCTGTTTTTT
-	TRBV5-4	-	TRBJ1-1	CASSFGNRANTEAFF	TGTGCCAGCAGCTTTGGGAACAGGGCGAACACTGAAGCTTTCTTT
TRBD2	TRBV5-4	-	TRBJ2-5	CASSSIAGTSETQYF	TGTGCCAGCAGCTCCATAGCGGGAACTAGCGAGACCCAGTACTTC
TRBD2	TRBV19	-	TRBJ2-5	CASSVGLAGGRGKETQYF	TGTGCCAGTAGTGTCGGACTAGCGGGAGGGCGGGGAAAAGAGACCCAGTACTTC
-	TRBV29-1	-	TRBJ1-2	CSVGGHDYGYTF	TGCAGCGTTGGTGGGCACGACTATGGCTACACCTTC
-	TRBV18	-	TRBJ1-1	CASSPDSTLNTEAFF	TGTGCCAGCTCACCAGACTCAACACTGAACACTGAAGCTTTCTTT
TRBD2	TRBV9	few	TRBJ2-2	CASSVGREWTRELFF	TGTGCCAGCAGCGTAGGGCGGGAGTGGACCCGGGAGCTGTTTTTT
TRBD2	TRBV19	-	TRBJ2-1	CASSMQVTSGTRGSYNEQFF	TGTGCCAGTAGTATGCAAGTGACTAGCGGGACTCGTGGCTCCTACAATGAGCAGTTCTTC
TRBD1	TRBV19	-	TRBJ1-5	CASSIPRTGPNQPQHF	TGTGCCAGTAGTATTCCTAGGACAGGGCCGAATCAGCCCCAGCATTTT
-	TRBV6-2/TRBV6-3	-	TRBJ1-1	CASSSPGSGNTEAFF	TGTGCCAGCAGTTCACCGGGGAGCGGGAACACTGAAGCTTTCTTT
-	TRBV30	-	TRBJ2-7	CAWSRRSGPSYEQYF	TGTGCCTGGAGTAGGAGAAGCGGCCCCTCCTACGAGCAGTACTTC
-	TRBV6-5	-	TRBJ1-5	CASRSLGGLDQPQHF	TGTGCCAGCAGGTCCCTCGGGGGGCTCGATCAGCCCCAGCATTTT
TRBD1	TRBV12-3/TRBV12-4	-	TRBJ1-6	CASSFGQEPPLHF	TGTGCCAGCAGTTTCGGACAGGAGCCACCCCTCCACTTT
TRBD2	TRBV4-1	-	TRBJ2-1	CASSQRRLAGEYEQFF	TGCGCCAGCAGCCAAAGGAGGCTAGCGGGAGAGTATGAGCAGTTCTTC
-	TRBV29-1	-	TRBJ1-2	CSVKRANYGYTF	TGCAGCGTCAAGAGGGCAAACTATGGCTACACCTTC
-	TRBV6-5	-	TRBJ2-7	CASSSRGIGRFEQYF	TGTGCCAGCAGTTCCAGGGGAATTGGTCGCTTCGAGCAGTACTTC
TRBD2	TRBV9	-	TRBJ2-5	CASSLAGGETQYF	TGTGCCAGCAGCTTAGCGGGAGGAGAGACCCAGTACTTC
-	TRBV18	-	TRBJ1-3	CASSPGAGSGNTIYF	TGTGCCAGCTCACCAGGGGCAGGCTCTGGAAACACCATATATTTT
-	TRBV12-3/TRBV12-4	-	TRBJ2-1	CASSLGRGGEQFF	TGTGCCAGCAGTTTAGGCAGGGGTGGTGAGCAGTTCTTC